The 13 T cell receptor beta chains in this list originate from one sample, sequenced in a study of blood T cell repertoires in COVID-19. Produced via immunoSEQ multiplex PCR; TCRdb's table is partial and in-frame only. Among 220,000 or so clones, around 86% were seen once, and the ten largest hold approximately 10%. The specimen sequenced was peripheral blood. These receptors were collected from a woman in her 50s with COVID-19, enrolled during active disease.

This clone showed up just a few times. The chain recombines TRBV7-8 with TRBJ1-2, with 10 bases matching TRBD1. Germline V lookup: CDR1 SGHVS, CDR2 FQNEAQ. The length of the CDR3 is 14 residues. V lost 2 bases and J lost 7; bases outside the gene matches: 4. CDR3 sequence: CASSLQGQGTGYTF. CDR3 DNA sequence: TGTGCCAGCAGCTTACAGGGACAGGGGACTGGCTACACCTTC.

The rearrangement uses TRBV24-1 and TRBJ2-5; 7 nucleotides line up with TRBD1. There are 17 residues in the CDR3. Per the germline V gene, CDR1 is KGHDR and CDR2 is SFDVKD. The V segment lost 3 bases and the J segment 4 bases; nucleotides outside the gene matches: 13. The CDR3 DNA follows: TGTGCCACCAGTGATGCAACAGGGGCCTACGGGCGAGAGACCCAGTACTTC. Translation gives CATSDATGAYGRETQYF.

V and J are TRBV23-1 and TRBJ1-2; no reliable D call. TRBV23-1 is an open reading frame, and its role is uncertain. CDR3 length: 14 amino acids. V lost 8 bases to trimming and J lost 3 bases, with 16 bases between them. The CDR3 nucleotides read TGCGCCAGCCAAGGAGGTGCTCTGGACTATGGCTACACCTTC. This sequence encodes CASQGGALDYGYTF.

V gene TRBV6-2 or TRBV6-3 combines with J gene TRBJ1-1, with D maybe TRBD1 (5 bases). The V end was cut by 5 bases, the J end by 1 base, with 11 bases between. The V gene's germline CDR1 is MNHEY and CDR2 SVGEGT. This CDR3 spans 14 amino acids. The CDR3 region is CASSPDGGNTEAFF. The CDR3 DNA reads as TGTGCCAGCAGTCCGGACGGGGGGAACACTGAAGCTTTCTTT.

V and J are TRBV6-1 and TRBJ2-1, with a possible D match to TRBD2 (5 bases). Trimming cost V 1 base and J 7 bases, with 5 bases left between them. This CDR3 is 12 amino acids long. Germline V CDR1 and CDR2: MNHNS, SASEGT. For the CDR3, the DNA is TGTGCCAGCAGTGAAGGCGGGAATGAGCAGTTCTTC. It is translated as CASSEGGNEQFF.

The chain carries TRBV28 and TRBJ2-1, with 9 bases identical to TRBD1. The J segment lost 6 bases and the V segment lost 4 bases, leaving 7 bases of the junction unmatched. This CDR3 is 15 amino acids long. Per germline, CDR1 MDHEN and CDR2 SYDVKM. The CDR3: CASSSDRGYSNEQFF. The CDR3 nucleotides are TGTGCCAGCAGTTCGGACAGGGGATATAGCAATGAGCAGTTCTTC.

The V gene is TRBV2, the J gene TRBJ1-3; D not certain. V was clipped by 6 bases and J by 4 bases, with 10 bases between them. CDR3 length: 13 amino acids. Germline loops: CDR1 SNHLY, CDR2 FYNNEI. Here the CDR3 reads CASSYMPGNTIYF. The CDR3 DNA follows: TGTGCCAGCAGCTATATGCCCGGAAACACCATATATTTT.

In nucleotides, the CDR3 is TGTGCCAGTCGGTCCGGGACAGGGAACACCCCGAGCTCCTACAATGAGCAGTTCTTC. The encoded protein is CASRSGTGNTPSSYNEQFF. The rearrangement uses TRBV11-2 and TRBJ2-1; 9 bases are a match to TRBD1. The germline V gene has CDR1 SGHAT and CDR2 FQNNGV. CDR3 length: 19 residues. J lost 0 bases, V lost 9 bases, and 18 bases had no gene match.

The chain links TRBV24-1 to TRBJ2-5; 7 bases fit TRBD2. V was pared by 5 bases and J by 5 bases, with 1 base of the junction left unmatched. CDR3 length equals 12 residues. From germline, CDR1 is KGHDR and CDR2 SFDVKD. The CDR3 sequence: CATSGGGETQYF. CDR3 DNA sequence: TGTGCCACCAGTGGGGGAGGGGAGACCCAGTACTTC.

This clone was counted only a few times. DNA for the CDR3: TGTGCCAGCAGTGAATTAATGGGGACTCCCTCCTACGAGCAGTACGTC. This gives the protein CASSELMGTPSYEQYV. V gene TRBV2 combines with J gene TRBJ2-7, with D possibly matching TRBD2 (6 bases). The CDR3 is 16 amino acids. V lost 2 bases, J lost 0 bases, and 14 bases lay in between. The V gene's germline CDR1 is SNHLY and CDR2 FYNNEI.

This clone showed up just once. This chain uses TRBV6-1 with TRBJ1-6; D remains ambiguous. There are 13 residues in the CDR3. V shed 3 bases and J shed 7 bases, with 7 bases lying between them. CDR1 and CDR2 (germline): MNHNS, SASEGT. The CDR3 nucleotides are TGTGCCAGCAGTGAGGGCCAAAATTCACCCCTCCACTTT. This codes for CASSEGQNSPLHF.

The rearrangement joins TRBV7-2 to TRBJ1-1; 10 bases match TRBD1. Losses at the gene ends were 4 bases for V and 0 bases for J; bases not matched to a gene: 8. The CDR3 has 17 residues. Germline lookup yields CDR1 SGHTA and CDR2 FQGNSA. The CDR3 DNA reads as TGTGCCAGCAGCTCGCTCGGGACAGGGGTCATGAACACTGAAGCTTTCTTT. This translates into CASSSLGTGVMNTEAFF.

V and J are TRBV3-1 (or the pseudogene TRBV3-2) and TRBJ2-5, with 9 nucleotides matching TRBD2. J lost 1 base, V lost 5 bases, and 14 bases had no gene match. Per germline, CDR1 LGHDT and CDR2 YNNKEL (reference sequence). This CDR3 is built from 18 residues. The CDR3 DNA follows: TGTGCCAGCAGCGCCAGACTCTCGAGCGGGGGGACCCAAGAGACCCAGTACTTC. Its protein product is CASSARLSSGGTQETQYF.